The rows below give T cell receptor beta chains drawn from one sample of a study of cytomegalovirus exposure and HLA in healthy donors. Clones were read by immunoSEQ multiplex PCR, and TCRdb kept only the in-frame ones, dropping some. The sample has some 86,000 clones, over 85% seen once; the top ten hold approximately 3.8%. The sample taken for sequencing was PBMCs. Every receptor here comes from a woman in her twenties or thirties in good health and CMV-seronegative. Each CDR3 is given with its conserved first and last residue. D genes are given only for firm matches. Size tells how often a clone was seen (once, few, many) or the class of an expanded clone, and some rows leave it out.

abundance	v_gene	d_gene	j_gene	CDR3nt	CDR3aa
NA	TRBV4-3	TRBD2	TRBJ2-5	TGCGCCAGCAGCCAAGCGACGGGGGGAGAGACCCAGTACTTC	CASSQATGGETQYF
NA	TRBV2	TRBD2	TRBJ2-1	TGTGCCAGCAGTGGTGCGGGAGGGAAGTCCTACAATGAGCAGTTCTTC	CASSGAGGKSYNEQFF
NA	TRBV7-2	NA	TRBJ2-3	TGTGCCAGCAGCCGAGGGATCCGCACAGATACGCAGTATTTT	CASSRGIRTDTQYF
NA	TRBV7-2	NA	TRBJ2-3	TGTGCCAGCAGGTTTACCGATCGCGGGGCCGCGCATGGTACGCAGTATTTT	CASRFTDRGAAHGTQYF
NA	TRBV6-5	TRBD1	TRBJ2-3	TGTGCCAGCAGTTCCGGGACAGGGGTGGGCACAGATACGCAGTATTTT	CASSSGTGVGTDTQYF
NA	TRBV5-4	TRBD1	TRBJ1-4	TGTGCCAGCAGCTTGGTTTCCCCGGGGACAGGGGGTGAAAAACTGTTTTTT	CASSLVSPGTGGEKLFF
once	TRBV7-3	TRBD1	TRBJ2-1	TGTGCCAGCAGCCCTACAGGGGGCGCATACAATGAGCAGTTCTTC	CASSPTGGAYNEQFF
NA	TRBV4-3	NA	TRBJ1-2	TGCGCCAGCAGCCAAGAGAGACAACTTTATGGCTACACCTTC	CASSQERQLYGYTF
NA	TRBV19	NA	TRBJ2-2	TGTGCCAGTAGTATCCAGGGGGGAATTTACACCGGGGAGCTGTTTTTT	CASSIQGGIYTGELFF
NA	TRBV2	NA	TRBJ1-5	TGTGCCAGCAACAGAGTGGGTATGTCGAGCAATCAGCCCCAGCATTTT	CASNRVGMSSNQPQHF
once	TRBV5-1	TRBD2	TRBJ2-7	TGCGCCAGCAGAGCCCCGGGACTAGCGGGATACGAGCAGTACTTC	CASRAPGLAGYEQYF
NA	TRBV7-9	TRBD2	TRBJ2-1	TGTGCCAGCAGCCTAGCGGGCAGTGAGCAGTTCTTC	CASSLAGSEQFF
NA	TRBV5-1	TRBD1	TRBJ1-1	TGCGCCAGCAGCTTGGGGTCCGGGACAGGGTCTACTGAAGCTTTCTTT	CASSLGSGTGSTEAFF
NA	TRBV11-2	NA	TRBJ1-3	TGTGCCAGCAGCCACCGGGCTGGAAACACCATATATTTT	CASSHRAGNTIYF
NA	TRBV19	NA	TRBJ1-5	TGTGCCAGTAGAACGAGAAGCAGGGGCAATCAGCCCCAGCATTTT	CASRTRSRGNQPQHF
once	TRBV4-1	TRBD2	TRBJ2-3	TGCGCCAGCAGCCCGGGACTAGCGACCACAGATACGCAGTATTTT	CASSPGLATTDTQYF
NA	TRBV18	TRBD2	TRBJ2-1	TGTGCCAGCTCACGCCCTACTAGCGGGAGTAGTAGTTGGAATAGCCGCAATGAGCAGTTCTTC	CASSRPTSGSSSWNSRNEQFF
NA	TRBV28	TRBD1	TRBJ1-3	TGTGCCAGCAGCCCAGGGGGCGCGGGTGGAAACACCATATATTTT	CASSPGGAGGNTIYF
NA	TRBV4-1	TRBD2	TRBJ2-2	TGCGCCAGCAGACGCGGGGGGAGTAAGACCGGGGAGCTGTTTTTT	CASRRGGSKTGELFF
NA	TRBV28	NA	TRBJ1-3	TGTGCCAGCAGGACAGTACCTTCTGGAAACACCATATATTTT	CASRTVPSGNTIYF
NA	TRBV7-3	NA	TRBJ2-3	TGTGCCAGCAGCGAGGGACTTAGCACAGATACGCAGTATTTT	CASSEGLSTDTQYF
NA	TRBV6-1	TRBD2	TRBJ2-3	TGTGCCAGCAGTGAAAGAGGACTAGCGGGAGCTAAACGAGGGGCGGATACGCAGTATTTT	CASSERGLAGAKRGADTQYF
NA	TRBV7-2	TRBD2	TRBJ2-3	TGTGCCAGCAGCTTTGGGACTAGCGGGGTCGCAGATACGCAGTATTTT	CASSFGTSGVADTQYF
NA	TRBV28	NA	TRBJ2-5	TGTGCCAGCAGTCGCCCCAGCGGGCAGGGAGAGACCCAGTACTTC	CASSRPSGQGETQYF
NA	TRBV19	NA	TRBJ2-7	TGTGCCAGTAGTACACGGGGTAGGGCCCACGAGCAGTACTTC	CASSTRGRAHEQYF
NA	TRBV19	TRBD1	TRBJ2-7	TGTGCCAGTAGTGACCCGGGACAGGGAGCCTACGAGCAGTACTTC	CASSDPGQGAYEQYF
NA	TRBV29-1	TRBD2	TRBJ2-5	TGCAGCGTCCCATATCATAGACGAAGGCCTAGCGGGAGTAAGACCCAGTACTTC	CSVPYHRRRPSGSKTQYF
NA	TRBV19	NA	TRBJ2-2	TGTGCCAGTTCCAGGGACATTTCCACCGGGGAGCTGTTTTTT	CASSRDISTGELFF
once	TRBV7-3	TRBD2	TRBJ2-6	TGTGCCAGCAGCTTATCGCTAGCGGGAGTTGGAGGGGCCAACGTCCTGACTTTC	CASSLSLAGVGGANVLTF
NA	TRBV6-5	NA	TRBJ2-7	TGTGCCAGCAGACCCTCCGGTGCCTACGAGCAGTACTTC	CASRPSGAYEQYF
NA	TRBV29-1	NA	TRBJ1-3	TGCAGCGTTGAGCCAGGCCCTGGAAACACCATATATTTT	CSVEPGPGNTIYF
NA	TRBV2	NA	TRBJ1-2	TGTGCCAGCGGTTTAAAACAGAGTTATGGCTACACCTTC	CASGLKQSYGYTF
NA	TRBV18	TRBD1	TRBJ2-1	TGTGCCAGCTCACCACCGACAGGGGACAGCTCCTACAATGAGCAGTTCTTC	CASSPPTGDSSYNEQFF
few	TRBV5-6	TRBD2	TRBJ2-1	TGTGCCAGCAGCCCCTGGCTAGCGGGGGCCTTATTCAATGAGCAGTTCTTC	CASSPWLAGALFNEQFF
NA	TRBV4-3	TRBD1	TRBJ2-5	TGCGCCAGCAGCCCCGGGACAGGGAGAATGACCCAGTACTTC	CASSPGTGRMTQYF
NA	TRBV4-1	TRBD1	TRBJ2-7	TGCGCCAGCAGCCCCGGACTCGGACAGGGTAGTTCCTACGAGCAGTACTTC	CASSPGLGQGSSYEQYF
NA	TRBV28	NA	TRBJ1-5	TGTGCCAGCAGTTTCCGCGGGGAAAATCAGCCCCAGCATTTT	CASSFRGENQPQHF
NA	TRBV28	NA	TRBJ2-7	TGTGCCAGCAGTTCCCAGGGATCAGGGGTCTACGAGCAGTACTTC	CASSSQGSGVYEQYF
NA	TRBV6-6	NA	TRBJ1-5	TGTGCCAGCAGTTTTCAGAGCAATCAGCCCCAGCATTTT	CASSFQSNQPQHF
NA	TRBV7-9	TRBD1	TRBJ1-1	TGTGCCAGCAGCTTGGGACAGGGGGAAACTGAAGCTTTCTTT	CASSLGQGETEAFF
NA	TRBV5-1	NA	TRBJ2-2	TGCGCCAGCAGCTTGGACCTCACTCTCATTGGCGGGGAGCTGTTTTTT	CASSLDLTLIGGELFF
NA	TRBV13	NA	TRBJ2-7	TGTGCCAGCCTGCCGTCCGGGGGCTACGAGCAGTACTTC	CASLPSGGYEQYF
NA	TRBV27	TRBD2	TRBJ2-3	TGTGCCAGCAGTCGCATTACTCCTAGCGGGGGCGTTACAGATACGCAGTATTTT	CASSRITPSGGVTDTQYF
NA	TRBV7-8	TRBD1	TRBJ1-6	TGTGCCAGCAGCCCGGGGACAGGATCACCTAATTCACCCCTCCACTTT	CASSPGTGSPNSPLHF
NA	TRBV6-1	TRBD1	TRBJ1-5	TGTGCCACAAACAGGGGGCCTAATCAGCCCCAGCATTTT	CATNRGPNQPQHF